Shown below are 13 T cell receptor beta chains from a single sample sequenced in a study of cytomegalovirus exposure and HLA in healthy donors. Sequenced by immunoSEQ multiplex PCR; TCRdb stores in-frame clones only, minus some. The sample records about 120,000 clones, roughly 95% being singletons. Material for sequencing was PBMCs. The receptors here all came from a man aged 18-30 years in good health and CMV-seronegative.

This clone was seen a single time. This chain joins TRBV4-2 and TRBJ1-2; 7 bases are shared with TRBD1. Trimming took 0 bases from V and 4 from J; bases not matched to a gene: 8. The germline CDR1 and CDR2 sequences are LGHNA and YNFKEQ. The CDR3 totals 16 residues. The CDR3, as DNA: TGTGCCAGCAGCCAAGAAGGAAACAGGGGAGGCTATGGCTACACCTTC. Its translation is CASSQEGNRGGYGYTF.

The CDR3 loop reads CASSYPPGDSYEQYF. The CDR3 DNA sequence: TGTGCCAGCAGTTACCCCCCAGGGGACTCCTACGAGCAGTACTTC. The gene calls are TRBV6-6 and TRBJ2-7, with D possibly being TRBD1 (6 bases). Germline V CDR1 and CDR2: MNHNY, SVGAGI (reference sequence). The CDR3 is made up of 15 amino acids. Trimming left V 2 bases short and J 0 bases short, with 11 bases between.

Notes on this clone: Other DNA sequences of this sample code for an identical CDR3. The chain employs TRBV9 and TRBJ2-7, with TRBD2 matching 10 bases. Per germline, CDR1 SGDLS and CDR2 YYNGEE. This CDR3 contains 14 residues. V shed 2 bases and J 1 base; nucleotides not matched to a gene: 0. For the CDR3, the DNA is TGTGCCAGCAGCGTTAGCGGGGGGTCCTACGAGCAGTACTTC. Protein product: CASSVSGGSYEQYF.

Comment on this clone: This same CDR3 is encoded by further DNA sequences in the sample. The V gene is TRBV27, the J gene TRBJ2-7; TRBD1 is a possible D gene (5 bases). CDR1 and CDR2 from the germline V gene are MNHEY and SMNVEV (reference sequence). The CDR3 has 13 residues. The ends were cut back, 2 bases at V and 2 bases at J, with 7 bases in the middle. CDR3 in DNA: TGTGCCAGCAGTTTAGACAGCACCTACGAGCAGTACTTC. Its translation: CASSLDSTYEQYF.

In its sample, this clone was seen once. The chain combines TRBV5-1 with TRBJ2-1; TRBD1 is a possible D gene (7 bases). CDR1 SGHRS and CDR2 YFSETQ come from the germline V gene. CDR3 size: 15 residues. Trimming took off 4 bases at V and 0 bases at J, with 11 bases between the two ends. CDR3 loop: CASSPGGSSYNEQFF. CDR3 DNA: TGCGCCAGCAGCCCAGGGGGGAGCTCCTACAATGAGCAGTTCTTC.

J is TRBJ1-1 and V is TRBV15; D call uncertain. Per germline, CDR1 LNHNV and CDR2 YYDKDF (reference sequence). The CDR3 is 15 amino acids. The V gene lost 3 bases and the J gene lost 3 bases, with 14 bases spanning the gap. The CDR3 region is CATSSPRGWDTEAFF. CDR3 coding DNA: TGTGCCACCAGCAGCCCCAGAGGTTGGGACACTGAAGCTTTCTTT.

The chain recombines TRBV7-9 with TRBJ1-4; maybe TRBD1 (5 bases). V was trimmed by 3 bases and J by 6 bases, leaving 14 bases between them. CDR3 length: 15 residues. The germline gives CDR1 SEHNR, CDR2 FQNEAQ (reference sequence). CDR3 in amino acids: CASSFAREGHEKLFF. In nucleotides, the CDR3 is TGTGCCAGCAGCTTCGCCAGGGAGGGGCATGAAAAACTGTTTTTT. The full variable domain, its missing parts supplied by reference TRBV7-9 and TRBJ1-4, is DTGVSQNPRHKITKRGQNVTFRCDPISEHNRLYWYRQTLGQGPEFLTYFQNEAQLEKSRLLSDRFSAERPKGSFSTLEIQRTEQGDSAMYLCASSFAREGHEKLFFGSGTQLSVL.

The gene calls are TRBV15 and TRBJ2-2, with unresolved D. The germline CDR1 and CDR2 sequences are LNHNV and YYDKDF (reference sequence). V was shortened by 0 bases and J by 5 bases, with 7 bases between the two germline ends. The CDR3 is 14 residues long. The CDR3 DNA reads TGTGCCACCAGCAGAGACACACATACCGGGGAGCTGTTTTTT. Encoded protein: CATSRDTHTGELFF.

V and J are TRBV30 and TRBJ1-2; weak D call: TRBD1 (6 bases). The V gene lost 3 bases and the J gene lost 7 bases, with 12 bases spanning the gap. CDR1 GTSNPN and CDR2 SVGIG come from the germline V gene (reference sequence). The CDR3 length is 12 residues. CDR3 nucleotides: TGTGCCTGGAGAGGGGACATGGGTGGCTACACCTTC. Protein: CAWRGDMGGYTF.

This clone was picked up one time. The rearrangement uses TRBV27 and TRBJ1-1; tentative D call: TRBD1 (6 bases). Between the trimmed V and J ends, which lost 3 bases and 2 bases, there was a span of 13 bases. CDR3 length equals 15 residues. Germline V lookup: CDR1 MNHEY, CDR2 SMNVEV (reference sequence). The chain's CDR3 is CASSFYQGRNTEAFF. The CDR3 DNA is TGTGCCAGCAGTTTTTACCAGGGGCGCAACACTGAAGCTTTCTTT.

The V gene is TRBV28, the J gene TRBJ1-4; TRBD1 aligns across 8 bases. Per the germline V gene, CDR1 is MDHEN and CDR2 is SYDVKM. This CDR3 has 17 amino acids. Trimming removed 0 bases from V and 2 bases from J; junction bases left unmatched: 5. The CDR3 nucleotides are TGTGCCAGCAGTTTATGGGGCCAGGGGGCCACTAATGAAAAACTGTTTTTT. This gives the protein CASSLWGQGATNEKLFF.

The chain recombines TRBV28 with TRBJ1-5; the D gene is possibly TRBD1 (5 bases). CDR3 size: 13 residues. Germline V gives CDR1 MDHEN, CDR2 SYDVKM. Here the CDR3 DNA reads TGTGCTGGAAGGGGTGTTGGCAATCAGCCCCAGCATTTT. Translating it yields CAGRGVGNQPQHF. Full variable domain (missing parts from reference TRBV28 and TRBJ1-5): DVKVTQSSRYLVKRTGEKVFLECVQDMDHENMFWYRQDPGLGLRLIYFSYDVKMKEKGDIPEGYSVSREKKERFSLILESASTNQTSMYLCAGRGVGNQPQHFGDGTRLSIL.

This clone showed up just once. This chain connects TRBV28 to TRBJ1-5; 9 bases are shared with TRBD1. V lost 6 bases and J lost 5; bases outside the gene matches: 5. The germline gives CDR1 MDHEN, CDR2 SYDVKM. The CDR3 is 14 residues long. This CDR3 is CASSGQGFYQPQHF. The CDR3, as DNA: TGTGCCAGCAGCGGACAGGGGTTTTATCAGCCCCAGCATTTT.